This is a list of T cell receptor beta chains from one sample in a study of blood T cells in healthy people across ages. TCRdb reprocessed the 5' RACE reads via MiXCR and lists one record per CDR3 protein. The repertoire holds approximately 800,000 distinct CDR3 sequences, with approximately 35% as singletons. Sequencing input: blood. The receptors were sampled from a man younger than 35 in good health. Each CDR3 is given with its conserved first and last residue. D genes are given only for firm matches. Some rows have no size entry. The others give once, few or many, or a class for an expanded clone.

TRBJ2-5,-,once,TRBV27,TGTGCCAGCAGTAAACTAGTCTCCGCCAAAGAGACCCAGTACTTC,CASSKLVSAKETQYF
TRBJ2-7,TRBD2,-,TRBV27,TGTGCCAGCAGTCCGCGGGGGTTCTACGAGCAGTACTTC,CASSPRGFYEQYF
TRBJ1-1,-,-,TRBV20-1,TGCAGTGCTACCAAACAGGGTGAGGGCACTGAAGCTTTCTTT,CSATKQGEGTEAFF
TRBJ2-7,-,many,TRBV6-2/TRBV6-3,TGTGCCAGCAGTTACGACGGTAGCGGACCCTACGAGCAGTACTTC,CASSYDGSGPYEQYF
TRBJ2-1,-,many,TRBV9,TGTGCCAGCAGCGTAGAGGTGGACACCGACAATGAGCAGTTCTTC,CASSVEVDTDNEQFF
TRBJ2-3,-,-,TRBV12-3/TRBV12-4,TGTGCCAGCAGTACCACAAATACGCAGTATTTT,CASSTTNTQYF
TRBJ2-1,-,many,TRBV4-2,TGTGCCAGCAGCCAAGTTGTCAGGGGGGCCTACAATGAGCAGTTCTTC,CASSQVVRGAYNEQFF
TRBJ2-5,-,-,TRBV7-3,TGTGCCAGCAGCTTAAATCCAGGGGAAGAGACCCAGTACTTC,CASSLNPGEETQYF
TRBJ2-1,TRBD1,-,TRBV10-3,TGTGCCATCAGTGAGCCGACGGACAGGGGTATGTCGAATGAGCAGTTCTTC,CAISEPTDRGMSNEQFF
TRBJ1-2,-,-,TRBV5-5,TGTGCCAGCAGCTTGGAGGGACAAAACAACTATGGCTACACCTTC,CASSLEGQNNYGYTF
TRBJ2-5,-,-,TRBV7-9,TGTGCCAGCAGCTCGCCGTTAGGGAGTGCCCAGTACTTC,CASSSPLGSAQYF
TRBJ1-2,-,-,TRBV4-3,TGCGCCAGCAGCCAAGATAATAGCAGGGAGGGAGGCTACACCTTC,CASSQDNSREGGYTF
TRBJ2-7,-,-,TRBV5-6,TGTGCCAGCAGCTTGGTTGTAGTGGGGACTTGTGGTGAGCAGTACTTC,CASSLVVVGTCGEQYF
TRBJ1-4,TRBD1,few,TRBV6-1,TGTGCCAGCAGTGCGGACAGGGGTTTTGAAAAACTGTTTTTT,CASSADRGFEKLFF
TRBJ2-1,-,-,TRBV7-2,TGTGCCAGCAGCCCGAGGACTTCAATGAGCTCCTACAGTGAGCAGTTCTTC,CASSPRTSMSSYSEQFF
TRBJ2-3,TRBD2,-,TRBV28,TGTGCCAGCAGTTTTACTAGCGGGTTCGCCGAAGTTACGCAGTATTTT,CASSFTSGFAEVTQYF
TRBJ2-1,TRBD1,-,TRBV6-5,TGTGCCAGCAGTCTCCCGGGACAGGGGGCTTGCAATGAGCAGTTCTTC,CASSLPGQGACNEQFF
TRBJ2-3,-,many,TRBV20-1,TGCAGTGCTAGGGTCCCCGGGGCCAAAGATACGCAGTATTTT,CSARVPGAKDTQYF
TRBJ1-1,-,few,TRBV29-1,TGCAGCGTGAATAACGGTGAAGCTTTCTTT,CSVNNGEAFF
TRBJ2-1,-,-,TRBV11-2,TGTGTCAGCAGCCCCGAGGACCGGCGCGGAAAATCCTACAATGAGCAGTTCTTC,CVSSPEDRRGKSYNEQFF
TRBJ2-5,-,-,TRBV3-1,TGTGCCAGCAGCCAAGATGCTGGGGGAGAAAAGACCCAGTACTTC,CASSQDAGGEKTQYF
TRBJ2-5,-,-,TRBV12-3/TRBV12-4,TGTGCCAGCAGTCCGAACACCGGACAGTTGGGGACCCAGTACTTC,CASSPNTGQLGTQYF
TRBJ2-1,TRBD1,-,TRBV20-1,TGCAGTGACAGGGGGCTTTACAATGAGCAGTTCTTC,CSDRGLYNEQFF
TRBJ2-4,TRBD2,-,TRBV3-1,TGTGCCAGCAGCCAACGAATTAGCGGGATAGCCAAAAACATTCAGTACTTC,CASSQRISGIAKNIQYF
TRBJ2-2,-,-,TRBV30,TGTGCCTGGAGTGTACTTGGGGCTATCGGGGAGCTGTTTTTT,CAWSVLGAIGELFF
TRBJ2-1,-,few,TRBV5-1,TGCGCCAGCAGCTTGGCAGGGGTGGGCAATGAGCAGTTCTTC,CASSLAGVGNEQFF
TRBJ2-1,TRBD2,-,TRBV5-6,TGTGCCAGCAGCCCCCGACTAGCGGGGTACCAAGAGACCCAGTTCTTC,CASSPRLAGYQETQFF
TRBJ2-1,-,-,TRBV19,TGTGCCAGTAGTGTCTGGACAGAGACCTACAATGAGCAGTTCTTC,CASSVWTETYNEQFF
TRBJ1-2,-,few,TRBV7-9,TGTGCCAGCAGCTTGCAGCCCACCACTTATGGCTACACCTTC,CASSLQPTTYGYTF
TRBJ2-2,-,-,TRBV10-3,TGTGCCACACTGCCGGAACTGACCGGGGAGCTGTTTTTT,CATLPELTGELFF
TRBJ2-2,TRBD2,-,TRBV7-2,TGTGCCAGCAGCCGCGCTAGCGGGGACGACCGGGAGCTGTTTTTT,CASSRASGDDRELFF